Sequencing of this TCR beta chain was carried out in a study of regulatory T cells in long-lasting Graves disease. Study results and limitations: TRBV28, TRBJ1-2 and TRBJ2-5 were favored in persistent disease. Graves' patients with persistent disease showed TCR diversity lower than patients newly diagnosed.

This clonotype has a count of ten or more. Its antigen remains unidentified. The CDR3 contains 14 residues. Germline-derived CDR1 and CDR2 are KGHDR and SFDVKD. With 1 base removed from V and 2 bases from J, the gap between germline ends came to 6 bases. Building of the TCR beta libraries involved iRepertoire HTBI primers and Arm-PCR of CDR3 regions. MiXCR, run by TCRdb on the multiplex PCR reads, gives a single entry per CDR3 protein. This sample carries approximately 300,000 distinct CDR3 sequences, over 15% of them seen once, and the ten largest clones take roughly 35%. The time point was: newly diagnosed GD, antithyroid drugs for less than 3 months. Extracted RNA from PBMCs served as the source of the TCR library. By American Thyroid Association guidelines, Graves' disease was diagnosed in the cohort. The collection involved drawing nine milliliters of peripheral blood into EDTA tubes.

The source was peripheral blood mononuclear cells (PBMCs), collected at new diagnosis, from a patient treated with antithyroid drugs. The sequence came from a female donor with Graves disease. The gene calls are TRBV24-1 and TRBJ2-3; D remains unclear. The CDR3 DNA reads TGTGCCACCAGTGATTTTTCCACCACAGATACGCAGTATTTT. This codes for CATSDFSTTDTQYF.